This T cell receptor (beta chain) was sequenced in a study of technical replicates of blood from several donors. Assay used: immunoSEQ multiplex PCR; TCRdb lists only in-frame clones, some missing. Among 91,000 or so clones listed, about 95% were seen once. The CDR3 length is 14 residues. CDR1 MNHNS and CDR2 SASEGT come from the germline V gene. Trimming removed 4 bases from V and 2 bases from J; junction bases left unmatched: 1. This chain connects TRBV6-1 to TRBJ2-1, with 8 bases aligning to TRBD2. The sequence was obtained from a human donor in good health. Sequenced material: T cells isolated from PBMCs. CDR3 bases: TGTGCCAGCAGTGTCGGGGGGGCCTACAATGAGCAGTTCTTC. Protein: CASSVGGAYNEQFF.